The 26 T cell receptor beta chains below come from one sample, sequenced in a study of T cell responses to AZD1222 COVID-19 vaccine (dated by TCRdb to 2020 to 2023). Reading the label with the study, this specimen's time point is: baseline before first vaccination. The library was made by the immunoSEQ multiplex PCR assay. TCRdb's version of the immuneACCESS table is confined to in-frame rearrangements and falls short of the full clone set. An unresolved V gene accounts for under half of the shortfall where checked; the remainder is of unknown origin. This sample comprises roughly 100,000 clones, around 87% of them detected only once. In total, the top ten clones hold under 3% of the sample. Sequencing was performed on peripheral blood, taken on day 0 of AZD1222 vaccination. These receptors all come from an adult in good health.

The rearrangement links TRBV19 to TRBJ1-2, with 10 bases lining up with TRBD1. Germline CDR1 LNHDA, CDR2 SQIVND (reference sequence). Germline trimming cut 5 bases from V and 4 bases from J; bases unmatched to any gene: 4. There are 14 residues in the CDR3. CDR3 coding DNA: TGTGCCAGTAGTGGGACAGGGGAAACCTATGGCTACACCTTC. Its translation: CASSGTGETYGYTF.

This clone was detected only once. J is TRBJ1-1 and V is TRBV6-6; D unclear. The ends were cut back, 7 bases at V and 5 bases at J, with 20 bases in the middle. Per the germline V gene, CDR1 is MNHNY and CDR2 is SVGAGI (reference sequence). This CDR3 is 15 amino acids long. CDR3 sequence reads: CASTDPRGRITEAFF. CDR3 sequence (DNA): TGTGCCAGCACCGACCCAAGAGGCAGGATAACTGAAGCTTTCTTT.

The genes are TRBV7-9 and TRBJ2-7, with D tentatively TRBD1 or TRBD2 (5 bases each). Germline CDR1 SEHNR, CDR2 FQNEAQ (reference sequence). The CDR3 loop spans 17 amino acids. V was pared by 5 bases and J by 5 bases, with 25 bases between. The CDR3 loop is CASSHRSGTNKGDEQYF. Here the CDR3 DNA reads TGTGCCAGCAGCCACCGATCTGGGACGAATAAAGGCGACGAGCAGTACTTC.

In its sample, this clone was seen once. This chain joins TRBV19 and TRBJ1-2; 7 nucleotides align to TRBD1. CDR1 and CDR2 from the germline V gene are LNHDA and SQIVND (reference sequence). The V and J ends lost 4 bases and 2 bases, in that order; junction bases with no gene match: 1. The CDR3 sequence is 13 residues long. DNA for the CDR3: TGTGCCAGTAGTAAGGGGGCGAACTATGGCTACACCTTC. As protein: CASSKGANYGYTF. The whole variable domain, filled in from reference TRBV19 and TRBJ1-2, reads DGGITQSPKYLFRKEGQNVTLSCEQNLNHDAMYWYRQDPGQGLRLIYYSQIVNDFQKGDIAEGYSVSREKKESFPLTVTSAQKNPTAFYLCASSKGANYGYTFGSGTRLTVV.

The chain employs TRBV7-8 and TRBJ1-5, with D unclear. Germline CDR1 reads SGHVS; CDR2 reads FQNEAQ. V lost 5 bases and J 5 bases, leaving 10 bases between the germline ends. The CDR3 is 13 amino acids. The CDR3 DNA sequence: TGTGCCAGCAGCATTCTGCAGGATCAGCCCCAGCATTTT. As protein: CASSILQDQPQHF.

The table lists this clone with a count of one. The chain uses TRBV21-1 and TRBJ2-1; the table's D call, TRBD1, was not checked against the DNA. TRBV21-1 is a documented pseudogene. CDR3 length equals 17 residues. This chain's CDR3 is CASSRGETGGSYNEQFF. In nucleotides, the CDR3 is TGTGCCAGCAGCAGAGGGGAGACAGGGGGCTCCTACAATGAGCAGTTCTTC.

This rearrangement joins TRBV6-5 to TRBJ2-7; 8 nucleotides agree with TRBD1. The germline gives CDR1 MNHEY, CDR2 SVGAGI. The CDR3 runs to 15 residues. V shed 8 bases and J 7 bases; nucleotides not matched to a gene: 16. The CDR3 region is CASERRQGAPGEQYF. The DNA of the CDR3 is TGTGCCAGCGAAAGGCGGCAGGGGGCACCGGGAGAGCAGTACTTC.

The CDR3 DNA sequence: TGCAGCGTTGCTATGGGGGGTGCGGCTGGAAACACCATATATTTT. Its protein is CSVAMGGAAGNTIYF. This sequence joins TRBV29-1 and TRBJ1-3; possible D gene TRBD1, 5 bases. V shed 4 bases and J shed 2 bases, with 15 bases lying between them. The germline CDR1 and CDR2 sequences are SQVTM and ANQGSEA. The CDR3 spans 15 residues.

V usage is TRBV28 and J usage is TRBJ2-7; TRBD2 is a possible D gene (5 bases). CDR3 size: 14 residues. V lost 5 bases and J 7 bases, leaving 18 bases between the germline ends. Germline CDR1 and CDR2: MDHEN and SYDVKM. The CDR3 spells CASSPAPDSEEQYF. The CDR3 nucleotides are TGTGCCAGCAGTCCAGCCCCGGACTCCGAGGAGCAGTACTTC.

This sequence joins TRBV9 and TRBJ2-1, with 11 bases matching TRBD2. This CDR3 has 16 residues. Germline V gene data show CDR1 as SGDLS and CDR2 as YYNGEE. With V trimmed by 4 bases and J by 4 bases, 7 bases remained unmatched. The CDR3 here is CASSPIAGGPYNEQFF. The CDR3 region has the DNA TGTGCCAGCAGCCCAATAGCGGGAGGGCCTTACAATGAGCAGTTCTTC.

The chain combines TRBV28 with TRBJ2-7, with D unclear. Trimming left V 8 bases short and J 3 bases short, with 17 bases between. The CDR3 runs to 14 residues. The germline V gene encodes CDR1 MDHEN and CDR2 SYDVKM. CDR3 sequence: CASRLRVGVYEQYF. CDR3 nucleotide sequence: TGTGCCAGCCGCCTAAGGGTTGGGGTCTACGAGCAGTACTTC.

J is TRBJ1-1 and V is TRBV13; D is uncertain. The CDR3 has 13 residues. Germline V lookup: CDR1 PRHDT, CDR2 FYEKMQ (reference sequence). V was shortened by 6 bases and J by 0 bases, with 8 bases between the two germline ends. The CDR3 loop is CASRPGMNTEAFF. DNA for the CDR3: TGTGCCAGCAGACCCGGCATGAACACTGAAGCTTTCTTT.

This rearrangement joins TRBV12-3 or TRBV12-4 to TRBJ2-1, with TRBD2 as a possible D gene (5 bases). With 6 bases removed from V and 3 bases from J, the gap between germline ends came to 9 bases. The CDR3 is made up of 13 amino acids. The CDR3 DNA is TGTGCCAGCAGCCTCGGGGACTACAATGAGCAGTTCTTC. It codes for CASSLGDYNEQFF.

The chain combines TRBV2 with TRBJ1-5; the match to TRBD1 covers 12 bases. Germline assignment: CDR1 SNHLY and CDR2 FYNNEI. This CDR3 is built from 14 residues. V dropped 6 bases and J dropped 6; count of bases not matched to a gene: 3. The CDR3 region is CASSGTGGGQPQHF. CDR3 DNA sequence: TGTGCCAGCAGCGGGACAGGGGGCGGTCAGCCCCAGCATTTT. Combining the CDR3 with reference TRBV2 and TRBJ1-5 gives the whole variable domain EPEVTQTPSHQVTQMGQEVILRCVPISNHLYFYWYRQILGQKVEFLVSFYNNEISEKSEIFDDQFSVERPDGSNFTLKIRSTKLEDSAMYFCASSGTGGGQPQHFGDGTRLSIL.

V is TRBV27 and J is TRBJ2-1, with D perhaps TRBD2 (7 bases). The CDR3 has 18 amino acids. Between the trimmed V and J ends, which lost 6 bases and 3 bases, there was a span of 24 bases. Germline V gene data show CDR1 as MNHEY and CDR2 as SMNVEV (reference sequence). As DNA, the CDR3 is TGTGCCAGCAGACACACCTCCGGGGCGGGGGCGGTCTACAATGAGCAGTTCTTC. Its protein product is CASRHTSGAGAVYNEQFF.

The CDR3, as DNA: TGCGCCAGCAGTCAACCGGGACAGGGGGGATCGGTGACTAATGAAAAACTGTTTTTT. The encoded protein is CASSQPGQGGSVTNEKLFF. The V and J genes are TRBV23-1 and TRBJ1-4; TRBD1 agrees at 11 bases. TRBV23-1 qualifies as an ORF whose function is uncertain. The CDR3 spans 19 residues. The J segment lost 2 bases and the V segment lost 2 bases, leaving 10 bases of the junction unmatched.

This chain links TRBV7-9 with TRBJ2-1; D is undetermined. Looked up from germline, CDR1 is SEHNR and CDR2 is FQNEAQ (reference sequence). Trimming took off 4 bases at V and 7 bases at J, with 20 bases between the two ends. There are 16 residues in the CDR3. The CDR3 loop reads CASSSALMGQGNEQFF. In nucleotides, the CDR3 is TGTGCCAGCAGCTCCGCTCTTATGGGCCAAGGGAATGAGCAGTTCTTC.

This clone was recorded only once. The V and J genes are TRBV28 and TRBJ1-1; possibly TRBD1 for D (5 bases). Germline V gene sequence: CDR1 MDHEN, CDR2 SYDVKM. The CDR3 loop spans 13 amino acids. V shed 3 bases and J shed 11 bases, with 16 bases lying between them. The DNA for the CDR3 is TGTGCCAGCAGTTTGTCGGACATAAGAGTGGCTTTCTTT. This gives the protein CASSLSDIRVAFF.

The rearrangement uses TRBV18 and TRBJ2-1; weak D call: TRBD1 (6 bases). Germline values: CDR1 KGHSH, CDR2 LQKENI. Deletions cut 5 bases from V and 4 bases from J, with 18 bases between. The CDR3 has 16 residues. CDR3 DNA: TGTGCCAGCTCATCCAGGAACGACAGGAGATACAATGAGCAGTTCTTC. It codes for CASSSRNDRRYNEQFF.

This clone has just one count. CDR3 coding DNA: TGTGCCACCAGCCTAATTTCGACAGGGACGGCTGGCTACACCTTC. Encoded protein: CATSLISTGTAGYTF. The J gene is TRBJ1-2, the V gene TRBV15; 7 positions agree with TRBD1. CDR1 and CDR2 from the germline V gene are LNHNV and YYDKDF (reference sequence). V was pared by 5 bases and J by 7 bases, with 13 bases of the junction left unmatched. This CDR3 is built from 15 residues. The full variable domain, its missing parts supplied by reference TRBV15 and TRBJ1-2, is DAMVIQNPRYQVTQFGKPVTLSCSQTLNHNVMYWYQQKSSQAPKLLFHYYDKDFNNEADTPDNFQSRRPNTSFCFLDIRSPGLGDTAMYLCATSLISTGTAGYTFGSGTRLTVV.

This rearrangement joins TRBV25-1 to TRBJ2-3; no clear D gene. The germline V and J ends were trimmed by 3 bases and 2 bases, with 6 bases remaining between them. This CDR3 is 13 amino acids long. The germline V gene encodes CDR1 MGHDK and CDR2 SYGVNS. The CDR3 DNA is TGTGCCAGCAGTGACCTTTACACAGATACGCAGTATTTT. This encodes CASSDLYTDTQYF.

CDR3 in amino acids: CASSRSHNEKLFF. CDR3 sequence (DNA): TGTGCCAGCTCGCGGAGCCATAATGAAAAACTGTTTTTT. The chain combines TRBV2 with TRBJ1-4; D gene unclear. Germline-derived CDR1 and CDR2 are SNHLY and FYNNEI. With 8 bases removed from V and 4 bases from J, the gap between germline ends came to 11 bases. The CDR3 extends over 13 amino acids.

V usage is TRBV14 and J usage is TRBJ1-6; D not certain. The V gene's germline CDR1 is SGHDN and CDR2 FVKESK. V was pared by 0 bases and J by 8 bases, with 5 bases between. The length of the CDR3 is 13 residues. The CDR3 reads CASSQDLYSPLHF. The CDR3 nucleotides read TGTGCCAGCAGCCAAGACCTCTATTCACCCCTCCACTTT.

The chain uses TRBV11-3 and TRBJ1-3; no reliable D call. Germline V gene data show CDR1 as SGHNT and CDR2 as YENEEA. This CDR3 spans 17 amino acids. Trimming shortened V by 5 bases and J by 4 bases, and 21 bases separated the two germline ends. The chain's CDR3 is CASSPRRGVGSGNTIYF. The CDR3 DNA sequence: TGTGCCAGCAGCCCACGGCGGGGAGTAGGTTCCGGAAACACCATATATTTT.

This clone has only one observation. The gene calls are TRBV18 and TRBJ2-3; 8 bases fit TRBD2. From germline, CDR1 is KGHSH and CDR2 LQKENI. Germline trimming cut 6 bases from V and 5 bases from J; bases unmatched to any gene: 7. The CDR3 has 14 residues. The CDR3, as DNA: TGTGCCAGCTCGACCGGGGGGGCCGTAGATACGCAGTATTTT. Translated, it gives CASSTGGAVDTQYF.

This clone showed up just a few times. The chain employs TRBV6-5 and TRBJ1-1; D is undetermined. The V end was cut by 6 bases, the J end by 4 bases, with 9 bases between. CDR1 is MNHEY, CDR2 SVGAGI, per germline. This CDR3 spans 12 amino acids. The CDR3 spells CASSDDGTEAFF. The CDR3 DNA follows: TGTGCCAGCAGCGACGACGGCACTGAAGCTTTCTTT.